A single sample is the source of the 7 T cell receptor beta chains below, sequenced in a study of vaccination effects on CD4 cells after COVID-19. Before sequencing, viral peptide pools were used by the ViraFEST assay to expand antigen-specific CD4+ T cells. The culture ran for about 11 days, and then CD4+ T cells were isolated. It was between March and December 2020 that the person had a SARS-CoV-2 infection confirmed by PCR. These TCRs are of unknown antigen specificity. This table comes from immunoSEQ multiplex PCR, and its TCRdb copy is limited to in-frame clones, with some not included. Among tens of thousands of clones listed, roughly three quarters were seen once. The sequenced sample was CD4+ T cells from PBMCs cultured with HIV peptides, obtained before COVID-19 vaccination. Subset here: HIV-1 Nef peptide pool negative control/reference culture. The receptors shown here come from a human donor who had a prior SARS-CoV-2 infection.

This clone showed up just a few times. J is TRBJ1-6 and V is TRBV5-1; D not resolved. Germline V gene lookup returns CDR1 SGHRS and CDR2 YFSETQ. Trimming took off 0 bases at V and 14 bases at J, with 9 bases between the two ends. The CDR3 contains 12 residues. CDR3 DNA: TGCGCCAGCAGCTTGGGTCGATCCGCCCTCCACTTT. Protein sequence: CASSLGRSALHF.

This chain joins TRBV18 and TRBJ2-5; D gene unclear. Trimming shortened V by 3 bases and J by 0 bases, and 8 bases separated the two germline ends. Germline V gene lookup returns CDR1 KGHSH and CDR2 LQKENI. CDR3 size: 14 residues. The CDR3 coding sequence is TGTGCCAGCTCACCCCACGTGGACCAAGAGACCCAGTACTTC. It encodes CASSPHVDQETQYF.

The chain has TRBV9 and TRBJ2-3; D unclear. Germline CDR1 and CDR2: SGDLS and YYNGEE. With 0 bases removed from V and 0 bases from J, the gap between germline ends came to 14 bases. This CDR3 has 17 residues. The CDR3 here is CASSVDGRDRSTDTQYF. CDR3 DNA sequence: TGTGCCAGCAGCGTAGATGGTCGAGACCGGAGCACAGATACGCAGTATTTT.

This clone was counted once. The chain recombines TRBV5-1 with TRBJ1-1; D ambiguous. Germline CDR1 and CDR2: SGHRS and YFSETQ. This CDR3 is 13 amino acids long. Between the trimmed V and J ends, which lost 0 bases and 1 base, there was a span of 4 bases. CDR3 in DNA: TGCGCCAGCAGCTTGGGGGGGAACACTGAAGCTTTCTTT. Encoded protein: CASSLGGNTEAFF. Complete variable domain (other parts from reference TRBV5-1 and TRBJ1-1): KAGVTQTPRYLIKTRGQQVTLSCSPISGHRSVSWYQQTPGQGLQFLFEYFSETQRNKGNFPGRFSGRQFSNSRSEMNVSTLELGDSALYLCASSLGGNTEAFFGQGTRLTVV.

The V call is TRBV19, the J call TRBJ1-3; D remains ambiguous. This CDR3 is 15 amino acids long. Trimming left V 5 bases short and J 0 bases short, with 11 bases between. Per germline, CDR1 LNHDA and CDR2 SQIVND (reference sequence). The CDR3 region is CASSPTTASGNTIYF. Written as DNA, the CDR3 is TGTGCCAGTAGTCCGACCACCGCCTCTGGAAACACCATATATTTT.

J is TRBJ2-5 and V is TRBV11-1, with D possibly TRBD1 on 6 matching bases. CDR1 is SGHAT and CDR2 is FQDESV in the germline V gene (reference sequence). The CDR3 contains 13 residues. Trimming took 6 bases from V and 2 from J, leaving 10 bases between them. CDR3 sequence: CASSTGPQETQYF. The DNA of the CDR3 is TGTGCCAGCAGTACAGGGCCTCAAGAGACCCAGTACTTC.

CDR3 bases: TGTGCTAGTGGGACGGGGGCAAACTATGGCTACACCTTC. Encoded protein: CASGTGANYGYTF. This chain connects TRBV12-5 to TRBJ1-2, with a weak D call TRBD1 (6 bases). V gave up 6 bases and J gave up 2 bases, with 10 bases separating them. CDR1 is LGHNT and CDR2 is FRNRAP in the germline V gene. The CDR3 is made up of 13 amino acids.